These 28 T cell receptor beta chains share one sample of origin, sequenced in a study of T cell repertoires in cytomegalovirus infection. TCRdb reprocessed the reads via MiXCR and lists one record per CDR3 protein. The sample includes 100,000 to 150,000 distinct CDR3 sequences, roughly 9% of them seen just once. The sample comprised PBMCs. The receptors originated from a human donor in good health (CMV status not recorded). Some clones in this sample may be carry-over from other donors' samples.

V gene TRBV7-6 combines with J gene TRBJ1-1, with 7 nucleotides matching TRBD1. This CDR3 is built from 15 residues. The J segment lost 4 bases and the V segment lost 5 bases, leaving 10 bases of the junction unmatched. CDR1 is SGHVS and CDR2 is FNYEAQ in the germline V gene. The CDR3 nucleotides read TGTGCCAGCAGCCCCACCAGGGGGTTAGGCACTGAAGCTTTCTTT. This gives the protein CASSPTRGLGTEAFF.

This clonotype has more than one count but fewer than ten. This chain links TRBV19 with TRBJ1-5, with D hard to call. The CDR3 has 15 amino acids. Per the germline V gene, CDR1 is LNHDA and CDR2 is SQIVND (reference sequence). The ends were cut back, 7 bases at V and 0 bases at J, with 13 bases in the middle. In nucleotides, the CDR3 is TGTGCCAGTATCCCCGCCCAGGCTAGCAATCAGCCCCAGCATTTT. Encoded protein: CASIPAQASNQPQHF.

This clonotype appeared a few times. The V call is TRBV3-1, the J call TRBJ1-1; tentative D call: TRBD1 (6 bases). Germline CDR1 and CDR2: LGHDT and YNNKEL (reference sequence). The V gene lost 5 bases and the J gene lost 7 bases, with 14 bases spanning the gap. The CDR3 spans 13 residues. CDR3 region: CASSYREEDEAFF. CDR3 DNA: TGTGCCAGCAGCTACAGGGAGGAGGATGAAGCTTTCTTT. The full variable domain, completed using reference TRBV3-1 and TRBJ1-1, is DTAVSQTPKYLVTQMGNDKSIKCEQNLGHDTMYWYKQDSKKFLKIMFSYNNKELIINETVPNRFSPKSPDKAHLNLHINSLELGDSAVYFCASSYREEDEAFFGQGTRLTVV.

This clonotype occurred many times. The chain employs TRBV28 and TRBJ1-2, with a possible D match to TRBD1 (5 bases). The ends were cut back, 5 bases at V and 8 bases at J, with 9 bases in the middle. This CDR3 is 11 amino acids long. CDR1 MDHEN and CDR2 SYDVKM come from the germline V gene. CDR3 residues: CASSPGWGYTF. The CDR3 DNA reads as TGTGCCAGCAGTCCAGGGTGGGGCTACACCTTC.

The sample holds many counts of this clonotype. Here the CDR3 reads CASSLLSKGFGYTF. Written as DNA, the CDR3 is TGTGCCAGCAGCCTCCTATCAAAAGGATTTGGCTACACCTTC. The genes are TRBV28 and TRBJ1-2; D unresolved. The germline CDR1 and CDR2 sequences are MDHEN and SYDVKM. The CDR3 covers 14 residues. The V end lost 6 bases, the J end lost 7 bases, and 18 bases lay between the germline ends.

This clonotype showed up many times. Here the CDR3 reads CSASPSLGGGHNTEAFF. The CDR3 nucleotides read TGCAGTGCTAGCCCATCTCTAGGGGGGGGACATAACACTGAAGCTTTCTTT. The J gene is TRBJ1-1, the V gene TRBV20-1, with D perhaps TRBD1 (6 bases). Trimming removed 3 bases at V and 2 bases at J, with 22 bases between. CDR1 is DFQATT and CDR2 is SNEGSKA in the germline V gene (reference sequence). The CDR3 totals 17 residues.

This clonotype came up many times. This chain uses TRBV25-1 with TRBJ1-2; D perhaps matches TRBD1 (5 bases). The germline CDR1 and CDR2 sequences are MGHDK and SYGVNS. This CDR3 has 14 amino acids. The germline V and J ends were trimmed by 4 bases and 4 bases, with 13 bases remaining between them. The CDR3 region is CASSVPGRFYGYTF. In DNA, the CDR3 is TGTGCCAGCAGTGTCCCGGGACGGTTCTATGGCTACACCTTC.

In its sample, this clonotype was seen a few times. V and J are TRBV2 and TRBJ1-5; perhaps TRBD1 as D (5 bases). This CDR3 spans 15 amino acids. Trimming left V 6 bases short and J 0 bases short, with 12 bases between. Germline-derived CDR1 and CDR2 are SNHLY and FYNNEI. The DNA for the CDR3 is TGTGCCAGCAGGCCCGGGACGGCTAGCAATCAGCCCCAGCATTTT. Translation gives CASRPGTASNQPQHF.

This clonotype was detected only a few times. The chain joins TRBV2 to TRBJ1-5; D is ambiguous. The V gene lost 6 bases and the J gene lost 9 bases, with 15 bases spanning the gap. The germline V gene has CDR1 SNHLY and CDR2 FYNNEI. The CDR3 loop spans 13 amino acids. The CDR3 is CASRSNHSPPQHF. CDR3 DNA: TGTGCCAGCAGATCTAATCATAGCCCGCCCCAGCATTTT.

This clonotype was counted many times. This sequence joins TRBV7-2 and TRBJ1-5; D is undetermined. The ends were cut back, 3 bases at V and 0 bases at J, with 18 bases in the middle. Germline lookup yields CDR1 SGHTA and CDR2 FQGNSA. The CDR3 runs to 18 residues. CDR3 coding DNA: TGTGCCAGCAGCTTGATATCGGTAGCACCGTATAGCAATCAGCCCCAGCATTTT. As protein: CASSLISVAPYSNQPQHF.

This clonotype has ten or more counts. V gene TRBV7-6 combines with J gene TRBJ1-1, with 8 bases fitting TRBD1. Trimming removed 5 bases from V and 5 bases from J; junction bases left unmatched: 7. Per the germline V gene, CDR1 is SGHVS and CDR2 is FNYEAQ. CDR3 length equals 14 residues. CDR3 coding DNA: TGTGCCAGCAGCCAACAGGGGGGTAATACTGAAGCTTTCTTT. This encodes CASSQQGGNTEAFF.

The V and J genes are TRBV20-1 and TRBJ1-1; D uncertain. The length of the CDR3 is 11 residues. Germline V gene lookup returns CDR1 DFQATT and CDR2 SNEGSKA (reference sequence). The V and J ends lost 3 bases and 7 bases respectively, with 9 bases between them. The CDR3 DNA follows: TGCAGTGCTAGTAGGACTGTTGAAGCTTTCTTT. Encoded protein: CSASRTVEAFF.

This clonotype was seen many times. The chain uses TRBV7-2 and TRBJ2-2, with D possibly TRBD1 on 6 matching bases. This CDR3 is 14 amino acids long. V shed 1 base and J shed 7 bases, with 10 bases lying between them. Germline values: CDR1 SGHTA, CDR2 FQGNSA. The CDR3 nucleotides read TGTGCCAGCAGCTTAGACCCGACAGGCGGGGAGCTGTTTTTT. Protein sequence: CASSLDPTGGELFF.

This clonotype was picked up many times. This chain uses TRBV7-2 with TRBJ1-6; no firm D call. V shed 1 base and J shed 9 bases, with 4 bases lying between them. The CDR3 totals 12 residues. Germline V gene data show CDR1 as SGHTA and CDR2 as FQGNSA. In DNA form, the CDR3 reads TGTGCCAGCAGCTTAGAGCTTTCACCCCTCCACTTT. Translation gives CASSLELSPLHF. Full variable domain (rest looked up from reference TRBV7-2 and TRBJ1-6): GAGVSQSPSNKVTEKGKDVELRCDPISGHTALYWYRQSLGQGLEFLIYFQGNSAPDKSGLPSDRFSAERTGGSVSTLTIQRTQQEDSAVYLCASSLELSPLHFGNGTRLTVT.

The chain carries TRBV11-1 and TRBJ1-6; D gene uncertain. CDR3 length equals 16 residues. The germline CDR1 and CDR2 sequences are SGHAT and FQDESV (reference sequence). Deletions cut 4 bases from V and 7 bases from J, with 17 bases between. This CDR3 reads CASSSEGRAPNSPLHF. CDR3 coding DNA: TGTGCCAGCAGCTCGGAGGGAAGGGCTCCAAATTCACCCCTCCACTTT.

This clonotype has a handful of counts. This sequence joins TRBV20-1 and TRBJ1-2, with D maybe TRBD1 (5 bases). The CDR3 loop spans 14 amino acids. Germline V CDR1 and CDR2: DFQATT, SNEGSKA (reference sequence). Trimming cost V 1 base and J 4 bases, with 13 bases left between them. CDR3 nucleotides: TGCAGTGCTAGAGGGGCAGGGCCTGTCTATGGCTACACCTTC. Translation: CSARGAGPVYGYTF.

This clonotype has at least ten counts. CDR3 sequence: CASTKDNQPQHF. CDR3 DNA: TGTGCCAGCACCAAAGACAATCAGCCCCAGCATTTT. The chain has TRBV28 and TRBJ1-5; no firm D call. The V gene lost 7 bases and the J gene lost 3 bases, with 7 bases spanning the gap. The CDR3 contains 12 residues. Germline V gives CDR1 MDHEN, CDR2 SYDVKM.

The J gene is TRBJ2-2, the V gene TRBV7-8; 7 bases align to TRBD2. V was pared by 4 bases and J by 0 bases, with 14 bases of the junction left unmatched. Germline-derived CDR1 and CDR2 are SGHVS and FQNEAQ. There are 19 residues in the CDR3. CDR3 sequence reads: CASSSWGGGGETNTGELFF. The DNA of the CDR3 is TGTGCCAGCAGCTCATGGGGGGGGGGGGGGGAAACGAACACCGGGGAGCTGTTTTTT.

The rearrangement uses TRBV29-1 and TRBJ2-5; D gene uncertain. Trimming cost V 2 bases and J 1 base, with 8 bases left between them. Germline V gene sequence: CDR1 SQVTM, CDR2 ANQGSEA. This CDR3 comprises 13 residues. The CDR3 DNA reads TGCAGCGTTGAATTTCTAAGCCAAGAGACCCAGTACTTC. Translated: CSVEFLSQETQYF.

This chain uses TRBV20-1 with TRBJ2-3; TRBD2 agrees at 8 bases. After removal of 3 bases from V and 2 bases from J, the junction contained 7 bases not matched to a gene. Germline CDR1 is DFQATT and CDR2 is SNEGSKA (reference sequence). The CDR3 has 15 amino acids. For the CDR3, the DNA is TGCAGTGCTAGCCGCGGGGGGCCTTACACAGATACGCAGTATTTT. Translated: CSASRGGPYTDTQYF.

In this sample, this clonotype turned up many times. The chain carries TRBV6-1 and TRBJ2-2; D might be TRBD2 (7 bases). Germline values: CDR1 MNHNS, CDR2 SASEGT. This CDR3 region has 14 residues. The ends were cut back, 0 bases at V and 7 bases at J, with 9 bases in the middle. Here the CDR3 DNA reads TGTGCCAGCAGTGAAGCGCGGGGGCGCGGGGAGCTGTTTTTT. It yields the protein CASSEARGRGELFF.

This clonotype came up a few times. The chain uses TRBV27 and TRBJ1-1; D is unresolved. The germline CDR1 and CDR2 sequences are MNHEY and SMNVEV (reference sequence). The V gene lost 3 bases and the J gene lost 1 base, with 6 bases spanning the gap. The CDR3 loop spans 13 amino acids. The CDR3 DNA reads as TGTGCCAGCAGTTTCTCGAGGAACACTGAAGCTTTCTTT. Its translation is CASSFSRNTEAFF.

This clonotype has ten or more counts. The rearrangement joins TRBV7-9 to TRBJ1-4; TRBD1 aligns across 8 bases. The CDR3 contains 13 residues. Unmatched junction bases numbered 2, after V lost 4 bases and J lost 7 bases. Germline V gene lookup returns CDR1 SEHNR and CDR2 FQNEAQ (reference sequence). In DNA, the CDR3 is TGTGCCAGCAGCTGGGGGACAGGTGAAAAACTGTTTTTT. This translates into CASSWGTGEKLFF.

The rearrangement links TRBV4-2 to TRBJ2-2; D is unresolved. From germline, CDR1 is LGHNA and CDR2 YNFKEQ. Trimming removed 0 bases from V and 1 base from J, with 3 bases in between. The CDR3 extends over 14 amino acids. This CDR3 reads CASSQERNTGELFF. CDR3 DNA: TGTGCCAGCAGCCAAGAGAGGAACACCGGGGAGCTGTTTTTT.

The table lists this clonotype with many counts. The V and J genes are TRBV5-4 and TRBJ2-1; D is ambiguous. The CDR3 has 14 amino acids. Trimming pared 0 bases from V and 0 bases from J, leaving 4 bases between. The germline gives CDR1 SGHNT, CDR2 YYREEE (reference sequence). CDR3 DNA: TGTGCCAGCAGCTTGGACAGCTCCTACAATGAGCAGTTCTTC. This gives the protein CASSLDSSYNEQFF. Full variable domain (remainder filled in from reference TRBV5-4 and TRBJ2-1): ETGVTQSPTHLIKTRGQQVTLRCSSQSGHNTVSWYQQALGQGPQFIFQYYREEENGRGNFPPRFSGLQFPNYSSELNVNALELDDSALYLCASSLDSSYNEQFFGPGTRLTVL.

This clonotype was counted only a few times. The V and J genes are TRBV29-1 and TRBJ1-1, with TRBD1 identical over 10 bases. The CDR3 is 15 amino acids. Germline lookup yields CDR1 SQVTM and CDR2 ANQGSEA. With V trimmed by 3 bases and J by 8 bases, 12 bases remained unmatched. In DNA form, the CDR3 reads TGCAGCGTTGACCACCGGGACAGGGGATTTTCAGAAGCTTTCTTT. As protein: CSVDHRDRGFSEAFF.

This clonotype was detected ten times or more. The genes are TRBV3-1 and TRBJ2-3; 11 bases align to TRBD2. CDR3 size: 19 residues. V trimming: 2 bases; J trimming: 1 base; junction bases outside the gene matches: 11. Germline V gene lookup returns CDR1 LGHDT and CDR2 YNNKEL (reference sequence). The CDR3 spells CASSQTGTSGPGRTDTQYF. The CDR3 region has the DNA TGTGCCAGCAGCCAAACCGGGACTAGCGGACCAGGCCGCACAGATACGCAGTATTTT.

The sample holds many counts of this clonotype. The chain employs TRBV28 and TRBJ2-1, with D hard to call. CDR1 is MDHEN, CDR2 SYDVKM, per germline. Trimming removed 3 bases from V and 6 bases from J, with 3 bases in between. The CDR3 is 11 residues long. The CDR3 is CASSFFNEQFF. DNA of the CDR3: TGTGCCAGCAGTTTCTTCAATGAGCAGTTCTTC.